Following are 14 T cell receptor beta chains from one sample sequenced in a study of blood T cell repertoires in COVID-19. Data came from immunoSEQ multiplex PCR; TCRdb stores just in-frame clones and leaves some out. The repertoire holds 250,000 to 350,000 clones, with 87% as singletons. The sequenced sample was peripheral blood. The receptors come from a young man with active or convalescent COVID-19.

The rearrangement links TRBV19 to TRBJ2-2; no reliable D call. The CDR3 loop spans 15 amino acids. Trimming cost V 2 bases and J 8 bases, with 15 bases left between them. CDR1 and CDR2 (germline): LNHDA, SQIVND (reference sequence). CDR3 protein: CASSIWLSPLGELFF. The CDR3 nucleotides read TGTGCCAGTAGTATATGGCTTTCTCCCCTGGGGGAGCTGTTTTTT.

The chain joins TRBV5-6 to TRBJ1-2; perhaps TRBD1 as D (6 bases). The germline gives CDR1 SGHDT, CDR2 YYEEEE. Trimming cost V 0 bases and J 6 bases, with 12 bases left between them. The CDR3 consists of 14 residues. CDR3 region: CASSLGAGADGYTF. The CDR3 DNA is TGTGCCAGCAGCTTGGGTGCGGGGGCGGATGGCTACACCTTC.

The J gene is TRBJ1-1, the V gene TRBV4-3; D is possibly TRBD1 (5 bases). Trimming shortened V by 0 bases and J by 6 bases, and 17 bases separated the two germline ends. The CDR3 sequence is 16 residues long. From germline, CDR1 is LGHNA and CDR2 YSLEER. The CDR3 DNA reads TGCGCCAGCAGCCAAGATTTTAGGGGTCTTTATCCTGAAGCTTTCTTT. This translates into CASSQDFRGLYPEAFF.

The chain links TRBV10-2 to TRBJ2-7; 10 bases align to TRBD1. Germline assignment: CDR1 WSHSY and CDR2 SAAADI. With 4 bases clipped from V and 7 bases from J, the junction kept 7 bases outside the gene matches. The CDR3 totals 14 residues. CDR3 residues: CASSGRDRGMEQYF. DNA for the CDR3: TGCGCCAGCAGTGGCCGGGACAGGGGAATGGAGCAGTACTTC.

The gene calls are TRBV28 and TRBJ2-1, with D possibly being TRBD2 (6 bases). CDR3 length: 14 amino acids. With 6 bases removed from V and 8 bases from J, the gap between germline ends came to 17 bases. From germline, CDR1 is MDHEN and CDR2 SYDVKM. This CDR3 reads CASRERRGFHEQFF. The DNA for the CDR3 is TGTGCCAGCAGAGAGAGGCGGGGTTTCCATGAGCAGTTCTTC.

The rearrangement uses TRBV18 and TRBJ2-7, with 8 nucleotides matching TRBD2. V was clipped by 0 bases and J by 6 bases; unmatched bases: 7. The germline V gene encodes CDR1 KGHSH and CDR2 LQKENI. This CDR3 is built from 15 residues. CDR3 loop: CASSPPAGVISEQYF. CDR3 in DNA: TGTGCCAGCTCACCACCAGCGGGAGTTATAAGCGAGCAGTACTTC.

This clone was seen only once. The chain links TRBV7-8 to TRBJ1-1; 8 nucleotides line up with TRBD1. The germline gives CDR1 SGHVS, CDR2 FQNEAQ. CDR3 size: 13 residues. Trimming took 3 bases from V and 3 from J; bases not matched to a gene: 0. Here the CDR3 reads CASSLDRDTEAFF. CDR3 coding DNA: TGTGCCAGCAGCTTGGACAGGGACACTGAAGCTTTCTTT.

The CDR3 coding sequence is TGTGCCAGCAGCTTATTGCGAGGGAATAACGCCGGGGAGCTGTTTTTT. Amino acids: CASSLLRGNNAGELFF. This chain links TRBV7-2 with TRBJ2-2, with a weak D call TRBD2 (5 bases). In germline, CDR1 is SGHTA, CDR2 FQGNSA. This CDR3 contains 16 residues. The V gene lost 2 bases and the J gene lost 6 bases, with 16 bases spanning the gap.

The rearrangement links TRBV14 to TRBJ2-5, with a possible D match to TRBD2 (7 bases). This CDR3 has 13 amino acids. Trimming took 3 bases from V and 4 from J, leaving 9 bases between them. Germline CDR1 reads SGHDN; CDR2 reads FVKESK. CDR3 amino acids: CASSQRGRETQYF. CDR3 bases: TGTGCCAGCAGCCAGCGGGGGCGAGAGACCCAGTACTTC. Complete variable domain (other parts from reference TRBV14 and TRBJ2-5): EAGVTQFPSHSVIEKGQTVTLRCDPISGHDNLYWYRRVMGKEIKFLLHFVKESKQDESGMPNNRFLAERTGGTYSTLKVQPAELEDSGVYFCASSQRGRETQYFGPGTRLLVL.

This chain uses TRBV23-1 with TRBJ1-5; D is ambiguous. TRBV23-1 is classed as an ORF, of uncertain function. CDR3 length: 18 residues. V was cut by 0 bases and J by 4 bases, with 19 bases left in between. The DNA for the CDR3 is TGCGCCAGCAGTCAATCGTGCCCCGCGAAATGGTGGAATCAGCCCCAGCATTTT. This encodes CASSQSCPAKWWNQPQHF.

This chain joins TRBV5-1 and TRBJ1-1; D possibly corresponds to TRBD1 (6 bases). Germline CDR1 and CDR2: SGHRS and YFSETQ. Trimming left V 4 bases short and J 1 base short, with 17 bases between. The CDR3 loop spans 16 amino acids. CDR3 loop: CASSMWVGGENTEAFF. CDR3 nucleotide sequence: TGCGCCAGCAGCATGTGGGTAGGGGGAGAGAACACTGAAGCTTTCTTT.

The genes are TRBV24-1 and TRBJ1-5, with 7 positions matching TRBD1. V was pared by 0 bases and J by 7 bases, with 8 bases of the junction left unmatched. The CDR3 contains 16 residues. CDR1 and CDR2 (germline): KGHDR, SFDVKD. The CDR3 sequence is CATSDLSQGVRQPQHF. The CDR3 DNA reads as TGTGCCACCAGTGATTTGTCTCAGGGGGTAAGGCAGCCCCAGCATTTT.

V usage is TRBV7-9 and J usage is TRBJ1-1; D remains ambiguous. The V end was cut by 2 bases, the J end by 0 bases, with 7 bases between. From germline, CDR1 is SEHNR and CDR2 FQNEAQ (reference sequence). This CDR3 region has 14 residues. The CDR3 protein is CASSLPGLNTEAFF. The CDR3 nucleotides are TGTGCCAGCAGCTTACCGGGTCTGAACACTGAAGCTTTCTTT.

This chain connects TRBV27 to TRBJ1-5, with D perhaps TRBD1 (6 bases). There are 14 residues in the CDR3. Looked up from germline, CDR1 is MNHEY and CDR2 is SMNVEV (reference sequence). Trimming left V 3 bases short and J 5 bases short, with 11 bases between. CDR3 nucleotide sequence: TGTGCCAGCAGTTTCGGGGGGCGGCATCAGCCCCAGCATTTT. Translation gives CASSFGGRHQPQHF.